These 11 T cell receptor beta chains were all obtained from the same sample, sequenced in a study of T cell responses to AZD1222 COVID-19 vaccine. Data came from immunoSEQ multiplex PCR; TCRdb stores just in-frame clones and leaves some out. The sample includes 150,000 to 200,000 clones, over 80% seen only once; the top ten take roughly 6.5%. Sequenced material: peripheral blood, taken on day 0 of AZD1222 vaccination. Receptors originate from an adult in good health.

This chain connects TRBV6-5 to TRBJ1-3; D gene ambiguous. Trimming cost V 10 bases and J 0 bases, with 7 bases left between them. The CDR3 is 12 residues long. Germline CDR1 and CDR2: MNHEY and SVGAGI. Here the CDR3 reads CATQSSGNTIYF. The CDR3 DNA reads TGTGCCACTCAGAGCTCTGGAAACACCATATATTTT.

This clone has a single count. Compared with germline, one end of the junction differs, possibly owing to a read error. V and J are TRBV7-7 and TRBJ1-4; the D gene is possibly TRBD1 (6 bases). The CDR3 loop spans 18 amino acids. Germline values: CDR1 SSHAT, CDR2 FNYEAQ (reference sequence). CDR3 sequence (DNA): TGTGCTAGCAGCTTAAGGGGGGAGATACGGGCAACTAATGAAAAACTGTTTTTT. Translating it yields CASSLRGEIRATNEKLFF.

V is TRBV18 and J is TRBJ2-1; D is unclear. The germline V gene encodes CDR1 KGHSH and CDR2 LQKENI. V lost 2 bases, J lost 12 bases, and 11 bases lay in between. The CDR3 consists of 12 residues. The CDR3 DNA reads TGTGCCAGCTCACCATCCGTTCGTATGCAGTTCTTC. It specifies CASSPSVRMQFF.

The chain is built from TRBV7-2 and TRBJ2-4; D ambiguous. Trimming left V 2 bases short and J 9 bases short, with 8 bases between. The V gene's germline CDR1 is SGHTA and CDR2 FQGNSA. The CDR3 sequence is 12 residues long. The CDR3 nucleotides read TGTGCCAGCAGCTTACAAGAAAGCATTCAGTACTTC. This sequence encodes CASSLQESIQYF.

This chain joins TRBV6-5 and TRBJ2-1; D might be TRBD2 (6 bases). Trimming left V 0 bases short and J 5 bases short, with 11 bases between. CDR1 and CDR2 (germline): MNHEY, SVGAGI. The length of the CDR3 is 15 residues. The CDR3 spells CASSYSRPGDNEQFF. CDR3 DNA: TGTGCCAGCAGTTACTCGAGACCGGGGGACAATGAGCAGTTCTTC.

The CDR3 loop reads CASRKQGTTNEKLFF. Written as DNA, the CDR3 is TGTGCCAGCAGGAAACAGGGGACGACTAATGAAAAACTGTTTTTT. The V gene is TRBV6-5, the J gene TRBJ1-4, with 7 bases aligning to TRBD1. The J segment lost 2 bases and the V segment lost 6 bases, leaving 6 bases of the junction unmatched. CDR3 length equals 15 residues. Germline values: CDR1 MNHEY, CDR2 SVGAGI.

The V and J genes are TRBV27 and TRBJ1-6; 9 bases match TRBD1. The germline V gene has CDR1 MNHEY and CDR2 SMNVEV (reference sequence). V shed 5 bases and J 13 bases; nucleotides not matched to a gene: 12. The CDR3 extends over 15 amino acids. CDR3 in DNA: TGTGCCAGCAGTCCCCCCGGGACAGGGAATCGGCCCCTCCACTTT. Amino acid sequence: CASSPPGTGNRPLHF.

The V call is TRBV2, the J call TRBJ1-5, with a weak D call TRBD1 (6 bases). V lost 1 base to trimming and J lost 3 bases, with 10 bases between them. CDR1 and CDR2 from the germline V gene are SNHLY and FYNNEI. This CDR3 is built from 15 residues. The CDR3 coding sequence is TGTGCCAGCAGTGAAGAGTTGGGGGCCAATCAGCCCCAGCATTTT. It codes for CASSEELGANQPQHF.

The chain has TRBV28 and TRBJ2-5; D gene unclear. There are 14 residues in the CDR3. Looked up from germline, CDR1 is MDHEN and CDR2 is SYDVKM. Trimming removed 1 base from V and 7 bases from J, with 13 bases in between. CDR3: CASSLSPAYGTQYF. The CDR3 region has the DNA TGTGCCAGCAGTTTATCCCCAGCGTATGGGACCCAGTACTTC.

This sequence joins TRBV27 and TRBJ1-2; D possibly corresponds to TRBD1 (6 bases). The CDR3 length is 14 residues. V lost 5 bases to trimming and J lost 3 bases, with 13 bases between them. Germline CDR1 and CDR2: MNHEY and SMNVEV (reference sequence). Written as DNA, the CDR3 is TGTGCCAGCAGTGAAGTGGACAGCTACTATGGCTACACCTTC. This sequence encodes CASSEVDSYYGYTF.

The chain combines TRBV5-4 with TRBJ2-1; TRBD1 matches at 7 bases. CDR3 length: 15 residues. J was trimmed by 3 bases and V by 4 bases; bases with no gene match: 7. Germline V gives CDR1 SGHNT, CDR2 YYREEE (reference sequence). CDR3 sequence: CASSPKGANYNEQFF. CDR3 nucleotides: TGTGCCAGCAGCCCGAAGGGGGCGAACTACAATGAGCAGTTCTTC.